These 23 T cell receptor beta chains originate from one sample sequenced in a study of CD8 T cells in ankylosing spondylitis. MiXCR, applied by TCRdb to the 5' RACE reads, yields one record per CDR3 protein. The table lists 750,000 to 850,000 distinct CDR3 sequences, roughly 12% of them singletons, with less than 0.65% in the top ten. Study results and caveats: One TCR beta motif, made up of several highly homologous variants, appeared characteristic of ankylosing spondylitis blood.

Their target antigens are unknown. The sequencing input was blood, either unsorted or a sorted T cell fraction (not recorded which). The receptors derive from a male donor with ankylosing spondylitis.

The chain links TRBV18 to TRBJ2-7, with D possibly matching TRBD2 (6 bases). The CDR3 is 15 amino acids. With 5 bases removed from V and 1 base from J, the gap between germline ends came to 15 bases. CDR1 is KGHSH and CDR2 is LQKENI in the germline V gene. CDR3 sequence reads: CASSSLTGTSYEQYF. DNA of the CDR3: TGTGCCAGCTCAAGCCTGACGGGGACTTCCTACGAGCAGTACTTC.

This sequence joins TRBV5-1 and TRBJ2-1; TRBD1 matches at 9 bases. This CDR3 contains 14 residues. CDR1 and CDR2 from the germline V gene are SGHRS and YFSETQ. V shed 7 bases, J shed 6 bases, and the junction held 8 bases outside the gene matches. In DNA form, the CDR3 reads TGCGCCAGCGCGCGGGACAGGGTTACCAATGAGCAGTTCTTC. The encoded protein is CASARDRVTNEQFF.

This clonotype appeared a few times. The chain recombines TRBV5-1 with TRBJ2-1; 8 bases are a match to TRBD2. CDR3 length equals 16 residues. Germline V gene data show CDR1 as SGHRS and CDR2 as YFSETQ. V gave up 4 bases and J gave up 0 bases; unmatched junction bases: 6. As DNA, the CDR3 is TGCGCCAGCAGCCGGGGGGGGAGTAGCTCCTACAATGAGCAGTTCTTC. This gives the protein CASSRGGSSSYNEQFF.

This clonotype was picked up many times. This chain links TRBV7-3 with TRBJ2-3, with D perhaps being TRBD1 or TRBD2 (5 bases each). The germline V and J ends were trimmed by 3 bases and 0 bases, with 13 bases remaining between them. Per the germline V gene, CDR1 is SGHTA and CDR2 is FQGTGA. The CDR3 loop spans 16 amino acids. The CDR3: CASSLGVESSTDTQYF. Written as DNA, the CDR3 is TGTGCCAGCAGCTTGGGGGTGGAGTCTAGCACAGATACGCAGTATTTT.

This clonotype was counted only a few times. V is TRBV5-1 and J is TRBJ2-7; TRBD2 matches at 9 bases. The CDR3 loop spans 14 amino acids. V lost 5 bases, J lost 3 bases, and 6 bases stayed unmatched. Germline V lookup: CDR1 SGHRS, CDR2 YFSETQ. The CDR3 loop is CASSFSGSRYEQYF. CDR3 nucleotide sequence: TGCGCCAGCAGTTTTAGCGGGAGTCGCTACGAGCAGTACTTC.

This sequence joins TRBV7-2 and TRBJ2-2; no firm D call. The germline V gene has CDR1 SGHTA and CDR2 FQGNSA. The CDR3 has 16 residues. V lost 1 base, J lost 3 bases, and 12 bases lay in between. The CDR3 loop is CASSLVPLPDTGELFF. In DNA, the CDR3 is TGTGCCAGCAGCTTAGTCCCCCTTCCGGACACCGGGGAGCTGTTTTTT.

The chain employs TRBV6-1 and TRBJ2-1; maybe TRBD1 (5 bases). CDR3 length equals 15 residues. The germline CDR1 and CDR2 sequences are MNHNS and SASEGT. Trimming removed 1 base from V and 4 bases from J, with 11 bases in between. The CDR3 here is CASSEEGQEYNEQFF. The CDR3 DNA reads TGTGCCAGCAGTGAAGAGGGGCAGGAATACAATGAGCAGTTCTTC.

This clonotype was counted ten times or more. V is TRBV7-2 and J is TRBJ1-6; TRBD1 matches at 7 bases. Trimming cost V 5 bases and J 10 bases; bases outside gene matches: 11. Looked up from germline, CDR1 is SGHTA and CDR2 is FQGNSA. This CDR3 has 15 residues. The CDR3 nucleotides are TGTGCCAGCAGCGTGAACAGGGGTGGTTTGTCACCCCTCCACTTT. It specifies CASSVNRGGLSPLHF.

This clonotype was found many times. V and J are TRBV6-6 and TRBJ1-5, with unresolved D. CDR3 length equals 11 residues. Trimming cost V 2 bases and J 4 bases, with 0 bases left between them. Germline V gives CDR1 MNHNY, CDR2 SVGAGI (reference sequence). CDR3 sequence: CASSYNQPQHF. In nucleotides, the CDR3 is TGTGCCAGCAGTTACAATCAGCCCCAGCATTTT.

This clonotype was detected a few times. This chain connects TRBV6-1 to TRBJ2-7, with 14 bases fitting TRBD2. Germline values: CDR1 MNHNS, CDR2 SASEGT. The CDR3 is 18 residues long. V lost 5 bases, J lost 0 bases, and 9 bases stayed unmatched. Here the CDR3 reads CASSTTSGGAGSSYEQYF. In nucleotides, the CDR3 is TGTGCCAGCAGTACGACTAGCGGGGGGGCCGGGAGCTCCTACGAGCAGTACTTC.

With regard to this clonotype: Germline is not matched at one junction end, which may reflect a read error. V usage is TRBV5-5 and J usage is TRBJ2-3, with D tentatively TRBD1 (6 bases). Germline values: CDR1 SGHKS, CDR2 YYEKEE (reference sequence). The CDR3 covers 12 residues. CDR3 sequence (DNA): TGTGCCAGCAGCTACTCCCAAGGGACACTCAATTTT. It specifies CASSYSQGTLNF.

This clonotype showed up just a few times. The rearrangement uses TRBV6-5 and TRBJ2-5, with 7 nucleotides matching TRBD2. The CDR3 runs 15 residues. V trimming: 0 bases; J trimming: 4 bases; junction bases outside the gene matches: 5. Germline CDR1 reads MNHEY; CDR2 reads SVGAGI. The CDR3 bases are TGTGCCAGCAGTTACTCGGGAGGGCCGACAGAGACCCAGTACTTC. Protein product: CASSYSGGPTETQYF.

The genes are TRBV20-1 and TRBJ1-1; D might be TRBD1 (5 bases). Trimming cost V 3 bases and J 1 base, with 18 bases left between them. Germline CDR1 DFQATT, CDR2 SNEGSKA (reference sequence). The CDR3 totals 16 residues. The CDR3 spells CSARGGWGGGNTEAFF. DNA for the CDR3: TGCAGTGCTAGGGGTGGGTGGGGCGGCGGGAACACTGAAGCTTTCTTT.

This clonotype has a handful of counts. As DNA, the CDR3 is TGTGCCAGCAGTGAGCGGCTTAATTCACCCCTCCACTTT. Translating gives CASSERLNSPLHF. The chain combines TRBV6-1 with TRBJ1-6; D not certain. The CDR3 loop spans 13 amino acids. Germline V gene lookup returns CDR1 MNHNS and CDR2 SASEGT. Trimming cost V 3 bases and J 6 bases, with 6 bases left between them.

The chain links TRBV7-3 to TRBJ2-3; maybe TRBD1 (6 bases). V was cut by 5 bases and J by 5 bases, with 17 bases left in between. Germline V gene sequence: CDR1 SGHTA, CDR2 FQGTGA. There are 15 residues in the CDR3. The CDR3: CASSTGTPGGDTQYF. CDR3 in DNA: TGTGCCAGCAGCACCGGGACACCCGGAGGAGATACGCAGTATTTT.

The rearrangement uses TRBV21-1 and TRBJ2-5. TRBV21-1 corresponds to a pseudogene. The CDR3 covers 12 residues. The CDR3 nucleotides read TGTGCCAGCAGCCCAAAGGGTCGAGGCCAGTACTTC. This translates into CASSPKGRGQYF.

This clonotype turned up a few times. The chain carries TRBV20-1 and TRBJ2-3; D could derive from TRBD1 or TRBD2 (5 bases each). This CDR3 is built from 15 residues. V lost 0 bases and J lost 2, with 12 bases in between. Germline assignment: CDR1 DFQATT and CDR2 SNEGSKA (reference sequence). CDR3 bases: TGCAGTGCTAGAGATGGGGGAGTATACACAGATACGCAGTATTTT. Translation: CSARDGGVYTDTQYF.

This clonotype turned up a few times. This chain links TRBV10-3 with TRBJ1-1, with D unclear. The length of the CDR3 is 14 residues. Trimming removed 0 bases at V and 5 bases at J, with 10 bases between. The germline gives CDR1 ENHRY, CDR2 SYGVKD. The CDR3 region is CAISESNFGTEAFF. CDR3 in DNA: TGTGCCATCAGTGAGTCCAACTTCGGGACTGAAGCTTTCTTT.

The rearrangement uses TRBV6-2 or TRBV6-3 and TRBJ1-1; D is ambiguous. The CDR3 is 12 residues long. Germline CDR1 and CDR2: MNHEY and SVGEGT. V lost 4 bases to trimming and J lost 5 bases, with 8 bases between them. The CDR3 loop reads CASSSMRTEAFF. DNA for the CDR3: TGTGCCAGCAGTTCAATGAGGACTGAAGCTTTCTTT.

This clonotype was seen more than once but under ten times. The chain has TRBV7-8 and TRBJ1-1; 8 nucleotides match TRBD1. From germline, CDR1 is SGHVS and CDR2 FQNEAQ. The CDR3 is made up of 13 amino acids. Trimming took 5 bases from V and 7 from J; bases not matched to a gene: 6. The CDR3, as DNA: TGTGCCAGCAGCGAGGACAGGGCCTATGAAGCTTTCTTT. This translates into CASSEDRAYEAFF.

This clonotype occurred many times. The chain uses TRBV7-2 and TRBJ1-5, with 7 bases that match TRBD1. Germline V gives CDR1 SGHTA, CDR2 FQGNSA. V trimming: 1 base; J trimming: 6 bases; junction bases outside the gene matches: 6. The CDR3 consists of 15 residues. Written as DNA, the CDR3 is TGTGCCAGCAGCTTAGGACAGGGTGGAACTCAGCCCCAGCATTTT. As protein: CASSLGQGGTQPQHF.

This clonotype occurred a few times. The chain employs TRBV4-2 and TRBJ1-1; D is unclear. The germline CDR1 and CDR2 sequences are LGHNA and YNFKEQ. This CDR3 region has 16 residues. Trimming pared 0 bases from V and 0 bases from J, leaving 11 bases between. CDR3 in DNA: TGTGCCAGCAGCCAAGATTTGGGGAGGGTGAACACTGAAGCTTTCTTT. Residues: CASSQDLGRVNTEAFF.

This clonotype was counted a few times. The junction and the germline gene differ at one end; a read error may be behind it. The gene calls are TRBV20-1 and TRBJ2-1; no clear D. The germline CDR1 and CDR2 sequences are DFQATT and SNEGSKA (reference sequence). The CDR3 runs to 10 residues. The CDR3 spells CSGSSNEQFF. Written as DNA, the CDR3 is TGCAGTGGGTCCTCCAATGAGCAGTTCTTC.